A single sample is the source of the 5 T cell receptor beta chains below, sequenced in a study of CD8 T cells in ankylosing spondylitis. Study outcomes and limitations: Eight or nine highly homologous variants made up a TCR beta motif that seemed to typify ankylosing spondylitis blood.

Antigens for these TCRs are unknown. TCRdb itself ran the 5' RACE reads through MiXCR, one entry per CDR3 protein. The table shows 750,000 to 850,000 distinct CDR3 sequences, with 12% occurring only once. The specimen was blood, either unsorted or a sorted T cell fraction (not recorded which). The receptors shown here come from a male donor with ankylosing spondylitis.

This clonotype was counted ten times or more. V usage is TRBV5-1 and J usage is TRBJ1-1; D unresolved. The length of the CDR3 is 14 residues. Germline CDR1 SGHRS, CDR2 YFSETQ. The V end lost 7 bases, the J end lost 1 base, and 14 bases lay between the germline ends. Here the CDR3 reads CASSSGPSNTEAFF. The CDR3 DNA sequence: TGCGCCAGCTCGTCCGGGCCATCGAACACTGAAGCTTTCTTT.

This clonotype appeared a few times. The genes are TRBV3-1 and TRBJ1-2, with D possibly TRBD1 on 5 matching bases. V was clipped by 4 bases and J by 8 bases, with 17 bases between them. The CDR3 covers 14 residues. Germline loops: CDR1 LGHDT, CDR2 YNNKEL (reference sequence). The CDR3 loop reads CASSLVGAQGGYTF. The CDR3 coding sequence is TGTGCCAGCAGCCTTGTAGGGGCGCAGGGCGGCTACACCTTC. Full variable domain (remainder filled in from reference TRBV3-1 and TRBJ1-2): DTAVSQTPKYLVTQMGNDKSIKCEQNLGHDTMYWYKQDSKKFLKIMFSYNNKELIINETVPNRFSPKSPDKAHLNLHINSLELGDSAVYFCASSLVGAQGGYTFGSGTRLTVV.

The rearrangement uses TRBV27 and TRBJ2-7, with a possible D match to TRBD1 (5 bases). The CDR3 totals 16 residues. The germline CDR1 and CDR2 sequences are MNHEY and SMNVEV (reference sequence). Trimming cost V 4 bases and J 3 bases, with 19 bases left between them. CDR3 protein: CASSSHQGSAFYEQYF. CDR3 sequence (DNA): TGTGCCAGCAGTTCACATCAGGGAAGCGCCTTCTACGAGCAGTACTTC.

The sample holds many counts of this clonotype. The V gene is TRBV6-5, the J gene TRBJ1-6; no clear D gene. Germline V gene data show CDR1 as MNHEY and CDR2 as SVGAGI. V was cut by 2 bases and J by 6 bases, with 5 bases left in between. The CDR3 is made up of 13 amino acids. The CDR3 DNA follows: TGTGCCAGCAGTTACGACGTTAATTCACCCCTCCACTTT. It translates to CASSYDVNSPLHF.

This clonotype was found a few times. The V and J genes are TRBV20-1 and TRBJ1-1; tentative D call: TRBD1 (6 bases). Germline V lookup: CDR1 DFQATT, CDR2 SNEGSKA (reference sequence). CDR3 length equals 13 residues. The V end lost 5 bases, the J end lost 0 bases, and 10 bases lay between the germline ends. CDR3 residues: CSAYRDLNTEAFF. CDR3 coding DNA: TGCAGTGCTTACAGGGATTTGAACACTGAAGCTTTCTTT.